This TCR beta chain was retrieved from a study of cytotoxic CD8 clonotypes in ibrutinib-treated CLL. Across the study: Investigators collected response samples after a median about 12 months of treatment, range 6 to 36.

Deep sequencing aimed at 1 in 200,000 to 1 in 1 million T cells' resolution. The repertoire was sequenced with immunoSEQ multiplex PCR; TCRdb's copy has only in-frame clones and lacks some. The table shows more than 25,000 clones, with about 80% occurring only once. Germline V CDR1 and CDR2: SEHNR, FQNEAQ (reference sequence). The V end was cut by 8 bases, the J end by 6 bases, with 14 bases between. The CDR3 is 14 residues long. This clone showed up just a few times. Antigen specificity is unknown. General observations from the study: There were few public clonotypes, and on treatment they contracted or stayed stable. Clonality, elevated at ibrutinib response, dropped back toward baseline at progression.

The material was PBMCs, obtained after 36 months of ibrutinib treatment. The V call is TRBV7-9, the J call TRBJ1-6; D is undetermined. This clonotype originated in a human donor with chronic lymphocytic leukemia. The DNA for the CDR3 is TGTGCCAGCGGGCGGGCCGCCCCTAATTCACCCCTCCACTTT. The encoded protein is CASGRAAPNSPLHF. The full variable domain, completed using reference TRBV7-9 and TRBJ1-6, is DTGVSQNPRHKITKRGQNVTFRCDPISEHNRLYWYRQTLGQGPEFLTYFQNEAQLEKSRLLSDRFSAERPKGSFSTLEIQRTEQGDSAMYLCASGRAAPNSPLHFGNGTRLTVT.